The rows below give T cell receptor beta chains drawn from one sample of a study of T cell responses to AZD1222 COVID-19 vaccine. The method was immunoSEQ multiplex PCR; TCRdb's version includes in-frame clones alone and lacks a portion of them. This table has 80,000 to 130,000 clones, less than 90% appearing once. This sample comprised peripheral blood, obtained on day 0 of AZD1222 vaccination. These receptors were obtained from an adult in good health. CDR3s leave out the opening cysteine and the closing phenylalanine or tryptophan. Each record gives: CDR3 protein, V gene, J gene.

cdr3_aa: ASSYRQGGSNQPQH
v_call: TRBV5-8
j_call: TRBJ1-5

cdr3_aa: ASSEVGTSDQETQY
v_call: TRBV6-1
j_call: TRBJ2-5

cdr3_aa: ASSPTGNYYGYT
v_call: TRBV3-1/TRBV3-2
j_call: TRBJ1-2

cdr3_aa: ASSVALGTEAF
v_call: TRBV7-9
j_call: TRBJ1-1

cdr3_aa: ASSNPGQGEAF
v_call: TRBV21-1
j_call: TRBJ1-1

cdr3_aa: ASSSFDKYNEQF
v_call: TRBV11-3
j_call: TRBJ2-1

cdr3_aa: ASSFRGSIDYGYT
v_call: TRBV2
j_call: TRBJ1-2

cdr3_aa: ASSPGPNYGYT
v_call: TRBV6-4
j_call: TRBJ1-2

cdr3_aa: ASSLQGREQF
v_call: TRBV5-1
j_call: TRBJ2-1

cdr3_aa: ASSSPWRGGYT
v_call: TRBV6-5
j_call: TRBJ1-2

cdr3_aa: ASSLGGTGSEKLF
v_call: TRBV5-1
j_call: TRBJ1-4

cdr3_aa: ASSLAGRTRETQY
v_call: TRBV7-6
j_call: TRBJ2-5

cdr3_aa: ASSLRSGTEAF
v_call: TRBV11-1
j_call: TRBJ1-1

cdr3_aa: ASSAAGQETQY
v_call: TRBV5-1
j_call: TRBJ2-5

cdr3_aa: ASRGQATIYEQY
v_call: TRBV6-5
j_call: TRBJ2-7

cdr3_aa: ASSFPRVGGYT
v_call: TRBV12-3/TRBV12-4
j_call: TRBJ1-2

cdr3_aa: ASSLASKGSVTEAF
v_call: TRBV5-1
j_call: TRBJ1-1

cdr3_aa: ASSKEGTATNEKLF
v_call: TRBV21-1
j_call: TRBJ1-4

cdr3_aa: ASREEGTEYGYT
v_call: TRBV9
j_call: TRBJ1-2

cdr3_aa: ACSDGGKAYNEQF
v_call: TRBV19
j_call: TRBJ2-1

cdr3_aa: ASSLALENTEAF
v_call: TRBV11-3
j_call: TRBJ1-1

cdr3_aa: ASSPGQGNQPQH
v_call: TRBV4-1
j_call: TRBJ1-5

cdr3_aa: ASSLDYREGSPLH
v_call: TRBV7-2
j_call: TRBJ1-6

cdr3_aa: ASTPSAAGDYNEQF
v_call: TRBV11-2
j_call: TRBJ2-1

cdr3_aa: ASSDHSRAYEAF
v_call: TRBV25-1
j_call: TRBJ1-1

cdr3_aa: ASSPGTSGTNEQY
v_call: TRBV5-1
j_call: TRBJ2-7

cdr3_aa: ASSHSLAPYNEQF
v_call: TRBV14
j_call: TRBJ2-1

cdr3_aa: AISAEQPQETQY
v_call: TRBV10-3
j_call: TRBJ2-5

cdr3_aa: ASSWDRVSGYT
v_call: TRBV7-7
j_call: TRBJ1-2

cdr3_aa: ASSQRLTEAF
v_call: TRBV3-1/TRBV3-2
j_call: TRBJ1-1

cdr3_aa: ASTEHVGNTEAF
v_call: TRBV6-1
j_call: TRBJ1-1

cdr3_aa: ASSLGGGHQETQY
v_call: TRBV5-1
j_call: TRBJ2-5

cdr3_aa: ATSAPGVDSEKLF
v_call: TRBV15
j_call: TRBJ1-4

cdr3_aa: ASTGQERGELF
v_call: TRBV18
j_call: TRBJ2-2

cdr3_aa: ASSPQGAGQPQH
v_call: TRBV5-1
j_call: TRBJ1-5

cdr3_aa: ASSPSERGTGELF
v_call: TRBV7-2
j_call: TRBJ2-2

cdr3_aa: ASRNRQVGGNTIY
v_call: TRBV6-5
j_call: TRBJ1-3

cdr3_aa: AIRRDREANYGYT
v_call: TRBV10-3
j_call: TRBJ1-2

cdr3_aa: ASSFRRTGSTEAF
v_call: TRBV11-3
j_call: TRBJ1-1

cdr3_aa: ASSRTSTHSETQY
v_call: TRBV7-2
j_call: TRBJ2-5

cdr3_aa: ASSYGQNTEAF
v_call: TRBV6-5
j_call: TRBJ1-1

cdr3_aa: ASSLGVGASGYGYT
v_call: TRBV27
j_call: TRBJ1-2

cdr3_aa: ASSQDGSGLRKLF
v_call: TRBV4-2
j_call: TRBJ1-4

cdr3_aa: ASSVRQGHEQY
v_call: TRBV9
j_call: TRBJ2-7

cdr3_aa: ASSPGYDQPQH
v_call: TRBV14
j_call: TRBJ1-5

cdr3_aa: ASSLDQRRNTEAF
v_call: TRBV11-3
j_call: TRBJ1-1

cdr3_aa: ASSLSLDRAGANVLT
v_call: TRBV27
j_call: TRBJ2-6

cdr3_aa: ASSVEGGTEAF
v_call: TRBV9
j_call: TRBJ1-1

cdr3_aa: ASSPEREPDTQY
v_call: TRBV13
j_call: TRBJ2-3

cdr3_aa: ASSINGRLGGANVLT
v_call: TRBV19
j_call: TRBJ2-6

cdr3_aa: ASSFTGRAGANVLT
v_call: TRBV27
j_call: TRBJ2-6

cdr3_aa: ASSPPNSGTGVTGELF
v_call: TRBV5-1
j_call: TRBJ2-2

cdr3_aa: ASSLETALLGSPLH
v_call: TRBV28
j_call: TRBJ1-6

cdr3_aa: ASNGQGYTEAF
v_call: TRBV2
j_call: TRBJ1-1